This T cell receptor beta chain was recorded in a study of shared clonotypes between healthy human individuals. Study details: The cohort comprised a couple of women and a few men. Their ages spanned 18 to 49 years.

Generated by immunoSEQ multiplex PCR, the TCRdb table keeps only in-frame clones and is missing some. The table lists about 590,000 clones, around 95% of them singletons, with about 0.11% in the top ten. Naive CD8 isolation took CD45RO-negative cells positively selected for CCR7 and excluded terminally differentiated effector memory CD45RA+ cells. The ends were cut back, 5 bases at V and 4 bases at J, with 15 bases in the middle. Germline-derived CDR1 and CDR2 are SGHAT and FQNNGV. This CDR3 is built from 15 residues. The specimen was naive CD8+ T cells sorted from blood. This clonotype was sampled from a woman aged 30 to 39 in good health. This chain connects TRBV11-2 to TRBJ1-3; D gene ambiguous. The CDR3 nucleotides read TGTGCCAGCAGCGGAACGACCCGGGCGGGAAACACCATATATTTT. Translating gives CASSGTTRAGNTIYF.